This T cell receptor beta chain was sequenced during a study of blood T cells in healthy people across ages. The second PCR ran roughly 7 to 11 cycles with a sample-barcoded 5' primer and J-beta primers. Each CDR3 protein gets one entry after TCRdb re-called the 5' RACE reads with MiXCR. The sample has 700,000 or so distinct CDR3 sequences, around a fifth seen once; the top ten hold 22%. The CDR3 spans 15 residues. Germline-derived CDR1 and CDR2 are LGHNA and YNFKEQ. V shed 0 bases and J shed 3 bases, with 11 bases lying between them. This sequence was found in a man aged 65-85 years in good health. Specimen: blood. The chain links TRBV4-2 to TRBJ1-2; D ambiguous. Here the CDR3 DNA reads TGTGCCAGCAGCCAAGATGGGGAAGGGTACTATGGCTACACCTTC. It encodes CASSQDGEGYYGYTF.